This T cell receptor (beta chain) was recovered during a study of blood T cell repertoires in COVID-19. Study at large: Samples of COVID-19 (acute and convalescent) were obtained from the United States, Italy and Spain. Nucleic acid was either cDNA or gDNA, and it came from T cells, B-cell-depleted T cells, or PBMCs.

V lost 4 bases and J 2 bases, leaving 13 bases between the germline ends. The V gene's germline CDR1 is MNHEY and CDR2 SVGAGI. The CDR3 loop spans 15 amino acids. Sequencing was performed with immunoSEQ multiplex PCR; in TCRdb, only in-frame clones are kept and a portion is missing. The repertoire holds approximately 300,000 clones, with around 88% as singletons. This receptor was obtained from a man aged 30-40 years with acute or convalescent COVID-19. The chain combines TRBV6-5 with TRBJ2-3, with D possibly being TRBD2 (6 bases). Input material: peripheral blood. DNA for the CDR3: TGTGCCAGCAGTTCTATGGGACTCTTCACAGATACGCAGTATTTT. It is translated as CASSSMGLFTDTQYF.